The 8 T cell receptor beta chains reported below all come from one sample, sequenced in a study of T cell changes during pregnancy in multiple sclerosis. Produced via immunoSEQ multiplex PCR; TCRdb's table is partial and in-frame only. Counted here are 60,000 or so clones, about 90% occurring once; the ten biggest clones make up roughly 2.2%. The source was peripheral blood, collected in the second trimester of pregnancy. The receptors originated from a female donor in good health, enrolled as a control in a pregnancy study.

This clone was observed once. V is TRBV6-5 and J is TRBJ2-7; 7 bases are a match to TRBD1. The CDR3 contains 13 residues. The V and J ends lost 6 bases and 2 bases, in that order; junction bases with no gene match: 4. The V gene's germline CDR1 is MNHEY and CDR2 SVGAGI. The CDR3 reads CASRRQGAYEQYF. In DNA, the CDR3 is TGTGCCAGCAGAAGACAGGGAGCCTACGAGCAGTACTTC.

The rearrangement joins TRBV19 to TRBJ1-2; 10 positions agree with TRBD1. The CDR3 sequence is 15 residues long. From germline, CDR1 is LNHDA and CDR2 SQIVND (reference sequence). After removal of 3 bases from V and 8 bases from J, the junction contained 9 bases not matched to a gene. The DNA for the CDR3 is TGTGCCAGTAGTATCGGCGACAGGGGGCGCGGGGGCTACACCTTC. Encoded protein: CASSIGDRGRGGYTF.

The gene calls are TRBV6-5 and TRBJ1-2; TRBD1 agrees at 8 bases. The V gene end was trimmed by 5 bases and the J gene end by 8 bases; junction bases not matched to a gene: 7. The V gene's germline CDR1 is MNHEY and CDR2 SVGAGI. The CDR3 runs 13 residues. CDR3 in amino acids: CASSETGGYGYTF. DNA of the CDR3: TGTGCCAGCAGTGAAACAGGGGGTTACGGCTACACCTTC.

In regard to this clone: Its ends do not fully match the called genes, so a read error is possible. J is TRBJ2-6 and V is TRBV15; possibly TRBD1 for D (5 bases). Germline V gene lookup returns CDR1 LNHNV and CDR2 YYDKDF (reference sequence). CDR3 length: 15 amino acids. The CDR3 reads CATSRGQAGANVLTF. The CDR3 DNA reads TGTGCCACCAGTAGAGGACAAGCCGGGGCCAACGTCCTGACTTTC. The full variable domain, its missing parts supplied by reference TRBV15 and TRBJ2-6, is DAMVIQNPRYQVTQFGKPVTLSCSQTLNHNVMYWYQQKSSQAPKLLFHYYDKDFNNEADTPDNFQSRRPNTSFCFLDIRSPGLGDTAMYLCATSRGQAGANVLTFGAGSRLTVL.

This rearrangement joins TRBV19 to TRBJ1-5; D is ambiguous. Per the germline V gene, CDR1 is LNHDA and CDR2 is SQIVND (reference sequence). The CDR3 is made up of 14 amino acids. Trimming took off 6 bases at V and 5 bases at J, with 14 bases between the two ends. CDR3 nucleotides: TGTGCCAGTAGAAGACACGAGATACATCAGCCCCAGCATTTT. This translates into CASRRHEIHQPQHF.

A single count supports this clone. The V and J genes are TRBV5-4 and TRBJ2-7; D possibly corresponds to TRBD2 (7 bases). This CDR3 is 14 amino acids long. V lost 4 bases, J lost 3 bases, and 14 bases lay in between. The germline gives CDR1 SGHNT, CDR2 YYREEE (reference sequence). The CDR3 loop is CASSARGGRYEQYF. Here the CDR3 DNA reads TGTGCCAGCAGCGCCCGCGGGGGCCGCTACGAGCAGTACTTC.

The rearrangement joins TRBV5-1 to TRBJ2-5; the match to TRBD1 covers 8 bases. V lost 1 base to trimming and J lost 4 bases; unmatched junction nucleotides: 6. CDR3 length equals 15 residues. Germline V gene data show CDR1 as SGHRS and CDR2 as YFSETQ. CDR3 region: CASSLWPGGGETQYF. The CDR3 coding sequence is TGCGCCAGCAGCTTGTGGCCAGGGGGCGGAGAGACCCAGTACTTC.

The V call is TRBV5-6, the J call TRBJ2-5; 9 bases are shared with TRBD1. Germline trimming cut 3 bases from V and 5 bases from J; bases unmatched to any gene: 2. The CDR3 runs to 13 residues. Germline CDR1 is SGHDT and CDR2 is YYEEEE. This CDR3 is CASSWDRAETQYF. The CDR3 DNA is TGTGCCAGCAGCTGGGACAGGGCGGAGACCCAGTACTTC.